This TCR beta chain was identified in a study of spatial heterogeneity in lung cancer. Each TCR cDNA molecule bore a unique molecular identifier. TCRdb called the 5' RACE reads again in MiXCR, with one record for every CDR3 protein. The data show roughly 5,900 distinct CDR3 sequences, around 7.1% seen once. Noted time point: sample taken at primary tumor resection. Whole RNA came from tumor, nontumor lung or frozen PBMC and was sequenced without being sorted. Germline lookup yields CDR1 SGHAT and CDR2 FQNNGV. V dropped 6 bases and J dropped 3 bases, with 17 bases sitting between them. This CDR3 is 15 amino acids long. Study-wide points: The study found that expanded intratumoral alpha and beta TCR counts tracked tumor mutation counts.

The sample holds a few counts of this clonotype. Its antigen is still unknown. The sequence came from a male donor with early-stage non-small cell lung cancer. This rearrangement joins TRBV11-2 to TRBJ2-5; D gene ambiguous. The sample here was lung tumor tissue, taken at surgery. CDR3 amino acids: CASRPRSEFKETQYF. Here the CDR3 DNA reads TGTGCCAGCAGACCACGGTCCGAATTTAAAGAGACCCAGTACTTC.